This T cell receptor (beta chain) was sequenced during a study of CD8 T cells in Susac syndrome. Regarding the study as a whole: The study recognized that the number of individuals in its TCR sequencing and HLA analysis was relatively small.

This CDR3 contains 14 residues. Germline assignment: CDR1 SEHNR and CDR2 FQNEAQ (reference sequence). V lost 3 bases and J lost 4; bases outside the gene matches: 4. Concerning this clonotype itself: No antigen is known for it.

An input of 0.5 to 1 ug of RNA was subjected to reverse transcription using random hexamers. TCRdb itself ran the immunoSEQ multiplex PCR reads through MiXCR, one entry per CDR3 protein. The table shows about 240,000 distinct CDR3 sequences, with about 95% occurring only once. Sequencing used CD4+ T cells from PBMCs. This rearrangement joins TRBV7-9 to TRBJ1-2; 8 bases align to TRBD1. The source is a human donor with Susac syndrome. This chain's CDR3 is CASSFLRGPYGYTF. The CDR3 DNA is TGTGCCAGCAGCTTCCTCAGGGGGCCCTATGGCTACACCTTC.